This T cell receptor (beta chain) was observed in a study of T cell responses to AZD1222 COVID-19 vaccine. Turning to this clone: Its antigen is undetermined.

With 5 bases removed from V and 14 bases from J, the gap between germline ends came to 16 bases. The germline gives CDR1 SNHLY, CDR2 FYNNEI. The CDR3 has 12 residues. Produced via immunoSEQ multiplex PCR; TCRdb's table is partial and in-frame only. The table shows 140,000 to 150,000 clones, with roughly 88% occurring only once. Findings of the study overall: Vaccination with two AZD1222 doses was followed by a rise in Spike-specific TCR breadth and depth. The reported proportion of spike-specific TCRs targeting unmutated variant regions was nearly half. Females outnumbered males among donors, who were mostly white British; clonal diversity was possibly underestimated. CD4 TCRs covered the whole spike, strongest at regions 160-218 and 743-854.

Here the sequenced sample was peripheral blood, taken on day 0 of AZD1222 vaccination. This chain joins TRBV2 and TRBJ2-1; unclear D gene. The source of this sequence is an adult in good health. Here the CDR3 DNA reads TGTGCCAGCAGTCCTCCCGCCCCCTGGGAGTTCTTC. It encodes CASSPPAPWEFF.